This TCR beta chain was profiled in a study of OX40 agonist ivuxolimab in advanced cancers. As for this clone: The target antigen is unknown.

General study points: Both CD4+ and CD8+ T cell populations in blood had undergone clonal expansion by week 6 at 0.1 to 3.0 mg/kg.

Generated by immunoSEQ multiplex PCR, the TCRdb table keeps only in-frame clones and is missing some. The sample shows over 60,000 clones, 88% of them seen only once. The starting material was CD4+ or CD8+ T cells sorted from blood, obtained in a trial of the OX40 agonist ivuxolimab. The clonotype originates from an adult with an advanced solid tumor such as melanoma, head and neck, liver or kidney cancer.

The CDR3 region is CASSLKASLREKLFF. DNA for the CDR3: TGTGCCAGCAGCTTGAAGGCTTCCCTAAGGGAAAAACTGTTTTTT. The rearrangement joins TRBV5-8 to TRBJ1-4; no firm D call. The CDR3 has 15 residues. The germline gives CDR1 SGHTS, CDR2 YDEGEE. The germline V and J ends were trimmed by 1 base and 8 bases, with 15 bases remaining between them.